Described below is a single TCR beta chain sequence and its context. Its target is unknown. While unrecorded immune exposures were likely, the donors were nominally healthy when sampled. 13 Jbeta primers and 60 Vbeta primers were used for the PCR. Produced via immunoSEQ multiplex PCR; TCRdb's table is partial and in-frame only. The profile shows 180,000 or so clones, 8.5% to 10% of them singletons. This record belongs to a study of cytomegalovirus exposure and HLA in healthy donors. The length of the CDR3 is 14 residues. Germline assignment: CDR1 SGHTA and CDR2 FQGNSA. V dropped 3 bases and J dropped 3 bases, with 11 bases sitting between them. Notes on the study in general: What a later analysis showed was that several of the most significant clusters appeared linked to common viral pathogens.

V is TRBV7-2 and J is TRBJ2-5; no definite D call. This receptor was identified in a woman in her 30s in good health and CMV-seropositive. Sequenced: PBMCs. The CDR3 DNA reads TGTGCCAGCAGCTTGGGCCGATTTAAAGAGACCCAGTACTTC. Amino acids: CASSLGRFKETQYF.